This T cell receptor beta chain appears in the sequencing data of a study of cytomegalovirus exposure and HLA in healthy donors. The CDR3 consists of 13 residues. Germline loops: CDR1 SGHAT, CDR2 FQNNGV. V was pared by 3 bases and J by 3 bases, with 1 base of the junction left unmatched. Overall study results and limits: Because they were indistinguishable, some V segments, including TRBV6-2 and TRBV6-3, were excluded. Per a prior analysis, the majority of TCR beta V segments were productive roughly 90% or roughly 30% of the time.

With 60 Vbeta and 13 Jbeta primers, the PCR was carried out. The assay was immunoSEQ multiplex PCR, and TCRdb's table has in-frame clones only and misses some. The table has some 94,000 clones, around 70% seen once. With regard to this clone: The antigen is not known.

This rearrangement joins TRBV11-2 to TRBJ2-5; 7 bases fit TRBD1. The sequenced sample consisted of PBMCs. The receptor's source is a man between 50 and 59 years old in good health and CMV-seronegative. The CDR3 reads CASSLTGKETQYF. DNA for the CDR3: TGTGCCAGCAGCTTGACAGGGAAAGAGACCCAGTACTTC.